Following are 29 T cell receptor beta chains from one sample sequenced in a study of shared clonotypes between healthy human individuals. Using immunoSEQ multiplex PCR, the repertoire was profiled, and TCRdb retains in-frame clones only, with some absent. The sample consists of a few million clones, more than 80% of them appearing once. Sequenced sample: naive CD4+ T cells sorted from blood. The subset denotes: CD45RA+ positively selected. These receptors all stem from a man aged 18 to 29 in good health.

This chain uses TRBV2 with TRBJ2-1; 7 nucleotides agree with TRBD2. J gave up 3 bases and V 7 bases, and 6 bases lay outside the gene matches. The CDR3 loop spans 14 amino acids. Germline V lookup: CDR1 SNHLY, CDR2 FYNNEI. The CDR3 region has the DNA TGTGCCAGCACTGGGGCTAGCGGCTACAATGAGCAGTTCTTC. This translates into CASTGASGYNEQFF.

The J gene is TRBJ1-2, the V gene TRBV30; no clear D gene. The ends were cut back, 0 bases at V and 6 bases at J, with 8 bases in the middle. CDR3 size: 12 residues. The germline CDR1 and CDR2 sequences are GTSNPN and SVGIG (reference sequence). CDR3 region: CAWSVTRHGYTF. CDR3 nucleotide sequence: TGTGCCTGGAGTGTAACGCGGCATGGCTACACCTTC.

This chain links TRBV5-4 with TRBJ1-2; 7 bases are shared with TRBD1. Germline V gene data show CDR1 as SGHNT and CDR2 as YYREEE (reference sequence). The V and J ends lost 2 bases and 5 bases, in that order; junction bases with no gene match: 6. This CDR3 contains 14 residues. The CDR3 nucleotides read TGTGCCAGCAGCTTCCCCGGGACAGAGTATGGCTACACCTTC. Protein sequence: CASSFPGTEYGYTF.

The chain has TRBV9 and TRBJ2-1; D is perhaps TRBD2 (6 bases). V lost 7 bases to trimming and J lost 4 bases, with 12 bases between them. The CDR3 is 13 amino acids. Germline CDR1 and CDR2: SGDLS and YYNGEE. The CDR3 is CASAGLSYNEQFF. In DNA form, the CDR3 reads TGTGCCAGCGCGGGACTTTCATACAATGAGCAGTTCTTC.

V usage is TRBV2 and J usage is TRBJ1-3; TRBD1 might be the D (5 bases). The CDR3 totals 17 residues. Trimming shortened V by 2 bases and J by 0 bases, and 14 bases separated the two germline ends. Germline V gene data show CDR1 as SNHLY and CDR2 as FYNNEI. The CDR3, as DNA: TGTGCCAGCAGTGAAAATGGACACCAGGCCTCTGGAAACACCATATATTTT. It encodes CASSENGHQASGNTIYF.

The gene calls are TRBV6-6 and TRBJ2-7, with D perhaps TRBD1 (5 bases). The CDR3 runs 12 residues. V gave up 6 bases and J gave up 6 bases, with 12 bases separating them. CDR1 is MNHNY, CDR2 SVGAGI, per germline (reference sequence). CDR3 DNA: TGTGCCAGCAGCGACCCTAGGGGCGAGCAGTACTTC. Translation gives CASSDPRGEQYF.

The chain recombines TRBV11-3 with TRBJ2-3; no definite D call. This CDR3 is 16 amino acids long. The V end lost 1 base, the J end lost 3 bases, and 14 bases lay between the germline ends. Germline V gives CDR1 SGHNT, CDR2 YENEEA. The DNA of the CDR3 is TGTGCCAGCAGCTTAGGTCGCTACGGCGGTACAGATACGCAGTATTTT. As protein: CASSLGRYGGTDTQYF. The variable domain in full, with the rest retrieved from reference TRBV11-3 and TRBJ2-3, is EAGVVQSPRYKIIEKKQPVAFWCNPISGHNTLYWYLQNLGQGPELLIRYENEEAVDDSQLPKDRFSAERLKGVDSTLKIQPAELGDSAVYLCASSLGRYGGTDTQYFGPGTRLTVL.

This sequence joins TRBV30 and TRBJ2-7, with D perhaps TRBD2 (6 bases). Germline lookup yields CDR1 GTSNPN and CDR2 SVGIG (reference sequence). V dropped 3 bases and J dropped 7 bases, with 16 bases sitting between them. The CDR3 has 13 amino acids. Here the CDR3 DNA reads TGTGCCTGGAGGGGAGGAAACGTGGGGGAGCAGTACTTC. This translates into CAWRGGNVGEQYF.

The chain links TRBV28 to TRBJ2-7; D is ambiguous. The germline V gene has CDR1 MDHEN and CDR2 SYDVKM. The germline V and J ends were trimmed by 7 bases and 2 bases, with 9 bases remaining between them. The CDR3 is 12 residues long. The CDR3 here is CASNRNTYEQYF. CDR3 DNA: TGTGCCAGCAACCGGAACACCTACGAGCAGTACTTC. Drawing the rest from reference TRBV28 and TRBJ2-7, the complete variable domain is DVKVTQSSRYLVKRTGEKVFLECVQDMDHENMFWYRQDPGLGLRLIYFSYDVKMKEKGDIPEGYSVSREKKERFSLILESASTNQTSMYLCASNRNTYEQYFGPGTRLTVT.

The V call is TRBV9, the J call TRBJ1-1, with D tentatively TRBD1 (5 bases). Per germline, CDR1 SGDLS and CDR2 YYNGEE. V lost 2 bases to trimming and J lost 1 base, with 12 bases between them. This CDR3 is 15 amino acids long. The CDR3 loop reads CASSVSGHPNTEAFF. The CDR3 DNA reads TGTGCCAGCAGCGTGAGCGGACACCCGAACACTGAAGCTTTCTTT.

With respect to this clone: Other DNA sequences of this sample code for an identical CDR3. CDR3: CASSLVAGVYEQYF. The CDR3 coding sequence is TGTGCCAGCAGCTTAGTGGCAGGAGTCTACGAGCAGTACTTC. The chain carries TRBV7-2 and TRBJ2-7, with unresolved D. Between the trimmed V and J ends, which lost 1 base and 3 bases, there was a span of 10 bases. Per the germline V gene, CDR1 is SGHTA and CDR2 is FQGNSA. The CDR3 sequence is 14 residues long. Looking up the rest from reference TRBV7-2 and TRBJ2-7 gives the full variable domain: GAGVSQSPSNKVTEKGKDVELRCDPISGHTALYWYRQSLGQGLEFLIYFQGNSAPDKSGLPSDRFSAERTGGSVSTLTIQRTQQEDSAVYLCASSLVAGVYEQYFGPGTRLTVT.

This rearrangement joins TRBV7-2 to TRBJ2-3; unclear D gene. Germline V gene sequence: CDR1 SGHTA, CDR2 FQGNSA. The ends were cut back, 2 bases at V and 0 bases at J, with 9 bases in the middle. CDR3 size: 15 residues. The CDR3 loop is CASSLRLASTDTQYF. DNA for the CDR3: TGTGCCAGCAGCTTACGACTTGCTAGCACAGATACGCAGTATTTT.

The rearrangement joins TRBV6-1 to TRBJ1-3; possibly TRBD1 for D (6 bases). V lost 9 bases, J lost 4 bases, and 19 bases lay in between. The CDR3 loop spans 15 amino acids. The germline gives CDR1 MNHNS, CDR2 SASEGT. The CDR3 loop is CASFSGGAGGNTIYF. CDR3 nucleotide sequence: TGTGCCAGTTTTTCGGGGGGCGCTGGGGGAAACACCATATATTTT.

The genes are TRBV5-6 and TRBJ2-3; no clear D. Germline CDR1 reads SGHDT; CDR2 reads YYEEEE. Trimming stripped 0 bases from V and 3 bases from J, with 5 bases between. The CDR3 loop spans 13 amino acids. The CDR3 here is CASSLGQTDTQYF. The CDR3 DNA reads TGTGCCAGCAGCTTGGGTCAGACAGATACGCAGTATTTT.

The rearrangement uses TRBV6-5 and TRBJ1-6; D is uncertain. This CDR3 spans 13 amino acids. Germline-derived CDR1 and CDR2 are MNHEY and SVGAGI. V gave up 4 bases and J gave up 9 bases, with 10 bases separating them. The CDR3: CASSSPGPSPLHF. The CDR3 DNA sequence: TGTGCCAGCAGTTCCCCGGGCCCTTCACCCCTCCACTTT.

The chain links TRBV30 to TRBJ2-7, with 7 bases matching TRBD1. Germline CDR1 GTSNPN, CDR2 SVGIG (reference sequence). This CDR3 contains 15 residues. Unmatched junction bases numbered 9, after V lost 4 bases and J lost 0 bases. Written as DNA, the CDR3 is TGTGCCTGGAACTTGAGGGGGCTCAGCTCCTACGAGCAGTACTTC. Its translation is CAWNLRGLSSYEQYF.

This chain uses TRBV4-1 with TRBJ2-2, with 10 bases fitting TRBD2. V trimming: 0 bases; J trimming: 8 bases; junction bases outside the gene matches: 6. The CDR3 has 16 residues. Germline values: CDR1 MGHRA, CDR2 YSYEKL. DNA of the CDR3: TGCGCCAGCAGCCAAGAACCAGCGGGGGGGCTAGGGGAGCTGTTTTTT. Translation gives CASSQEPAGGLGELFF.

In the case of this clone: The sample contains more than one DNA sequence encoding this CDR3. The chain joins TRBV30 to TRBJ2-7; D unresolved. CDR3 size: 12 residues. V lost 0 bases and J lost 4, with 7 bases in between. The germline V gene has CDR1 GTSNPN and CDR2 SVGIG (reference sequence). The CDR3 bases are TGTGCCTGGAGTGTACACGGATACGAGCAGTACTTC. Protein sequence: CAWSVHGYEQYF.

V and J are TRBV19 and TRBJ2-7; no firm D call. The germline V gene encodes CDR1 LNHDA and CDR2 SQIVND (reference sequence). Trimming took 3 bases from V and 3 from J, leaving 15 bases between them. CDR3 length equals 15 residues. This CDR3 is CASSMDQFGIYEQYF. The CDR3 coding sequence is TGTGCCAGTAGTATGGACCAGTTTGGAATCTACGAGCAGTACTTC.

The CDR3 region has the DNA TGCGCCAGCAGCCGGAACCTAGCGGCCCAAGAGACCCAGTACTTC. This translates into CASSRNLAAQETQYF. V and J are TRBV5-1 and TRBJ2-5; 7 bases fit TRBD2. Germline V gene lookup returns CDR1 SGHRS and CDR2 YFSETQ. There are 15 residues in the CDR3. The V segment lost 4 bases and the J segment 1 base; nucleotides outside the gene matches: 7.

In DNA form, the CDR3 reads TGTGCCATCAGTGAGGTCGCAGGAGTGTCTACCTACGAGCAGTACTTC. Its translation is CAISEVAGVSTYEQYF. V and J are TRBV10-3 and TRBJ2-7, with unresolved D. The CDR3 extends over 16 amino acids. Trimming pared 2 bases from V and 2 bases from J, leaving 16 bases between. Germline CDR1 ENHRY, CDR2 SYGVKD.

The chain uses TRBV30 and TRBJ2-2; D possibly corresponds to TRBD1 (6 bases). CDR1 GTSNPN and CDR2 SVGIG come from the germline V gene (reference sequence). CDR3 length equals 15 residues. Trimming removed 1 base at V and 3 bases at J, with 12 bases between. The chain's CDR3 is CAWSDRDIYTGELFF. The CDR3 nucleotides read TGTGCCTGGAGTGACCGGGACATATACACCGGGGAGCTGTTTTTT.

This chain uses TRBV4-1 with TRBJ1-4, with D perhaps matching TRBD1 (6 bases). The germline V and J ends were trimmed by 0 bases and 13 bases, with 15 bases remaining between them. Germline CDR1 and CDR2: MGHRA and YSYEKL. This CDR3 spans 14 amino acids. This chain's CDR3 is CASSQDQLGARLFF. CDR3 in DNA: TGCGCCAGCAGCCAAGATCAGTTGGGGGCGCGACTGTTTTTT.

The CDR3 nucleotides read TGTGCCAGCAGTCAGCGGGGCACCGGGGAGCTGTTTTTT. Encoded protein: CASSQRGTGELFF. This rearrangement joins TRBV11-3 to TRBJ2-2, with TRBD2 identical over 7 bases. CDR1 and CDR2 from the germline V gene are SGHNT and YENEEA. The junction had 2 bases not matched to a gene; V was cut back by 6 bases and J by 4 bases. The CDR3 totals 13 residues.

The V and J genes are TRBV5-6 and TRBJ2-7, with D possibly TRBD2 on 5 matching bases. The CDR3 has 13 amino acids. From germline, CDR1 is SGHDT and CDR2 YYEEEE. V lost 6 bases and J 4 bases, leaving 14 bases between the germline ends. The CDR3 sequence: CASNQIEGYEQYF. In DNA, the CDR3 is TGTGCCAGCAACCAAATCGAGGGTTACGAGCAGTACTTC.

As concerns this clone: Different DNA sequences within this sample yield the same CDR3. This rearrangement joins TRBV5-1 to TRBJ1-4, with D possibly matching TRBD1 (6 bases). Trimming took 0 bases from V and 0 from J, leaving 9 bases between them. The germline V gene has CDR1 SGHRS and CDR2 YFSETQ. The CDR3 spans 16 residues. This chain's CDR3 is CASSLVGGSTNEKLFF. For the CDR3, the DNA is TGCGCCAGCAGCTTGGTCGGGGGCTCAACTAATGAAAAACTGTTTTTT.

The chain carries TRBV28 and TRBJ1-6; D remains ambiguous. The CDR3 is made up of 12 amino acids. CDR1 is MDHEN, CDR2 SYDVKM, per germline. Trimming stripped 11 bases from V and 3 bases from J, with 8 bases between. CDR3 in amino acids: CAHMGYNSPLHF. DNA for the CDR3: TGTGCCCACATGGGCTATAATTCACCCCTCCACTTT.

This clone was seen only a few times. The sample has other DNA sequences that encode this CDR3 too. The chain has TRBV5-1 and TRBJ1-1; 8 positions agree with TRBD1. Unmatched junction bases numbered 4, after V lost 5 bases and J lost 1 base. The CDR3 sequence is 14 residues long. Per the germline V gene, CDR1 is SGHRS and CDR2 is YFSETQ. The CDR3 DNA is TGCGCCAGCAGTTCAGGACAGGGGAACACTGAAGCTTTCTTT. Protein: CASSSGQGNTEAFF.

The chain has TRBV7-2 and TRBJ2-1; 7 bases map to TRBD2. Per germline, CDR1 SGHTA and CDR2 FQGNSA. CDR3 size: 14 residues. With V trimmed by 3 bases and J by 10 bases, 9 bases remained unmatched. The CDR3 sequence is CASSLWGSGGEQFF. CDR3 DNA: TGTGCCAGCAGCTTGTGGGGATCCGGGGGGGAGCAGTTCTTC.